The 3 T cell receptor beta chains below were found in one sample sequenced in a study of human T cells and chemical hapten exposure. Time point: pre-sensitization, week 0. Indicated treatment: therapeutic diphenylcyclopropenone sensitization with weekly scalp DPC. One entry per CDR3 protein results from TCRdb running MiXCR on the RACE reads. The top ten hold 2% to 2.5% of the sample, which has roughly 260,000 distinct CDR3 sequences, about 8.6% seen once. Sequenced here: whole blood, sampled in connection with sensitization to the hapten diphenylcyclopropenone (DPC). Every receptor here comes from a middle-aged woman with alopecia areata. Some clones in this sample may be carry-over from other donors' samples.

This clonotype was picked up many times. One end of the junction is discordant with germline, which a read error may explain. The V call is TRBV2, the J call TRBJ2-1, with TRBD1 identical over 8 bases. Germline CDR1 and CDR2: SNHLY and FYNNEI. The length of the CDR3 is 14 residues. As DNA, the CDR3 is TGTGCCAGCAGGGAAGACAGGGGCGCCAATGAGCAGTTCTTC. Amino acids: CASREDRGANEQFF.

This clonotype was recorded a few times. The chain has TRBV5-1 and TRBJ1-1, with 12 bases fitting TRBD1. Germline V lookup: CDR1 SGHRS, CDR2 YFSETQ. The CDR3 runs to 16 residues. Unmatched junction bases numbered 7, after V lost 7 bases and J lost 0 bases. CDR3 loop: CASRGTGGLMNTEAFF. Here the CDR3 DNA reads TGCGCCAGCCGCGGGACAGGGGGCCTGATGAACACTGAAGCTTTCTTT.

This clonotype came up many times. The chain recombines TRBV25-1 with TRBJ2-2; tentative D call: TRBD2 (5 bases). Between the trimmed V and J ends, which lost 6 bases and 4 bases, there was a span of 12 bases. Germline CDR1 reads MGHDK; CDR2 reads SYGVNS. This CDR3 contains 14 residues. CDR3 coding DNA: TGTGCCAGCAGAGAGAGAGGGTCCACCGGGGAGCTGTTTTTT. Encoded protein: CASRERGSTGELFF.